These 21 T cell receptor beta chains were sequenced from one sample in a study of human T cells and chemical hapten exposure. From the RACE reads, TCRdb called clonotypes with MiXCR, one entry per CDR3 protein. The table shows 350,000 to 400,000 distinct CDR3 sequences, with 4.5% to 6% occurring only once. The time point is: pre-sensitization, week 0. Treatment meaning: therapeutic diphenylcyclopropenone sensitization with weekly scalp DPC. The specimen was whole blood, collected in connection with sensitization to the hapten diphenylcyclopropenone (DPC). The receptors come from a woman in her fifties or sixties with alopecia areata. Some clones in this sample may be carry-over from other donors' samples.

The V gene is TRBV20-1, the J gene TRBJ2-5; 7 bases are shared with TRBD2. Germline trimming cut 0 bases from V and 1 base from J; bases unmatched to any gene: 14. This CDR3 region has 18 residues. Per the germline V gene, CDR1 is DFQATT and CDR2 is SNEGSKA (reference sequence). The CDR3 here is CSARDLASGEILQETQYF. For the CDR3, the DNA is TGCAGTGCTAGAGATCTGGCTAGCGGAGAGATCCTCCAAGAGACCCAGTACTTC.

This clonotype was detected a few times. V usage is TRBV6-5 and J usage is TRBJ1-3, with D hard to call. CDR3 length: 15 residues. With 6 bases removed from V and 4 bases from J, the gap between germline ends came to 16 bases. The V gene's germline CDR1 is MNHEY and CDR2 SVGAGI. CDR3 nucleotides: TGTGCCAGCAGCCTTTCATCCCCGAACGGAAACACCATATATTTT. This sequence encodes CASSLSSPNGNTIYF.

A few counts support this clonotype. The chain uses TRBV7-9 and TRBJ2-7, with TRBD2 matching 9 bases. Trimming cost V 5 bases and J 3 bases; bases outside gene matches: 11. The CDR3 spans 16 residues. Germline loops: CDR1 SEHNR, CDR2 FQNEAQ (reference sequence). Written as DNA, the CDR3 is TGTGCCAGCAGCGGAGGGAGCGGGGGGATATTCTACGAGCAGTACTTC. It encodes CASSGGSGGIFYEQYF. The variable domain in full, with the rest retrieved from reference TRBV7-9 and TRBJ2-7, is DTGVSQNPRHKITKRGQNVTFRCDPISEHNRLYWYRQTLGQGPEFLTYFQNEAQLEKSRLLSDRFSAERPKGSFSTLEIQRTEQGDSAMYLCASSGGSGGIFYEQYFGPGTRLTVT.

Ten or more counts support this clonotype. The chain is built from TRBV5-1 and TRBJ1-4; the match to TRBD1 covers 7 bases. Looked up from germline, CDR1 is SGHRS and CDR2 is YFSETQ. The trim removed 2 bases at V and 1 base at J, leaving 11 bases unmatched. CDR3 length: 18 residues. The CDR3 spells CASSLWTAGGVTNEKLFF. The CDR3 DNA sequence: TGCGCCAGCAGCTTATGGACGGCAGGGGGAGTAACTAATGAAAAACTGTTTTTT.

The chain uses TRBV2 and TRBJ1-4, with TRBD1 as a possible D gene (6 bases). The CDR3 spans 14 residues. CDR1 and CDR2 (germline): SNHLY, FYNNEI. V was shortened by 3 bases and J by 7 bases, with 12 bases between the two germline ends. Here the CDR3 DNA reads TGTGCCAGCAGTGACGACAGGTTGGGTGAAAAACTGTTTTTT. The encoded protein is CASSDDRLGEKLFF.

Many counts were recorded for this clonotype. The chain couples TRBV13 to TRBJ2-1; 9 bases map to TRBD2. Germline V gene lookup returns CDR1 PRHDT and CDR2 FYEKMQ (reference sequence). The J segment lost 0 bases and the V segment lost 4 bases, leaving 4 bases of the junction unmatched. This CDR3 comprises 16 residues. The CDR3 here is CASSSISGSSYNEQFF. The CDR3 region has the DNA TGTGCCAGCAGCTCCATTAGCGGGAGCTCCTACAATGAGCAGTTCTTC.

V is TRBV12-3 or TRBV12-4 and J is TRBJ1-5, with TRBD1 matching over 9 bases. V shed 6 bases, J shed 1 base, and the junction held 7 bases outside the gene matches. The CDR3 extends over 16 amino acids. The CDR3 DNA follows: TGTGCCAGCAGACCGGACAGGGGTGGAAGCAATCAGCCCCAGCATTTT. Protein sequence: CASRPDRGGSNQPQHF.

This clonotype was found a few times. The chain combines TRBV7-9 with TRBJ1-2; D is uncertain. The V gene's germline CDR1 is SEHNR and CDR2 FQNEAQ (reference sequence). The CDR3 totals 14 residues. V lost 1 base to trimming and J lost 4 bases, with 10 bases between them. The CDR3 DNA reads TGTGCCAGCAGCTTAGGGCGGCAGATCTATGGCTACACCTTC. Protein product: CASSLGRQIYGYTF.

V usage is TRBV7-3 and J usage is TRBJ1-1; the match to TRBD1 covers 9 bases. The junction had 7 bases not matched to a gene; V was cut back by 4 bases and J by 4 bases. Germline CDR1 reads SGHTA; CDR2 reads FQGTGA. The CDR3 covers 15 residues. The CDR3 spells CASSSTGTGSTEAFF. The DNA of the CDR3 is TGTGCCAGCAGCTCTACCGGGACAGGGAGCACTGAAGCTTTCTTT.

Of note for this clonotype: One base away lies a much larger clone, so this may be a sequencing read error. This sequence joins TRBV3-1 and TRBJ1-1; no clear D gene. Germline assignment: CDR1 LGHDT and CDR2 YNNKEL (reference sequence). The V gene lost 3 bases and the J gene lost 1 base, with 3 bases spanning the gap. The CDR3 spans 12 residues. The CDR3 region is CASSQPNTEAFF. CDR3 DNA sequence: TGTGCCAGCAGCCAGCCGAACACTGAAGCTTTCTTT. Combining the CDR3 with reference TRBV3-1 and TRBJ1-1 gives the whole variable domain DTAVSQTPKYLVTQMGNDKSIKCEQNLGHDTMYWYKQDSKKFLKIMFSYNNKELIINETVPNRFSPKSPDKAHLNLHINSLELGDSAVYFCASSQPNTEAFFGQGTRLTVV.

This chain connects TRBV6-5 to TRBJ1-1; 8 bases fit TRBD1. The CDR3 is 13 residues long. V gave up 7 bases and J gave up 3 bases; unmatched junction bases: 4. Germline-derived CDR1 and CDR2 are MNHEY and SVGAGI. Here the CDR3 reads CASITQGDTEAFF. CDR3 sequence (DNA): TGTGCCAGCATTACACAGGGGGACACTGAAGCTTTCTTT.

This clonotype has a count of ten or more. The gene calls are TRBV3-1 and TRBJ2-3; 10 nucleotides agree with TRBD2. Germline V lookup: CDR1 LGHDT, CDR2 YNNKEL (reference sequence). There are 14 residues in the CDR3. The V segment lost 7 bases and the J segment 1 base; nucleotides outside the gene matches: 2. CDR3 DNA: TGTGCCAGCACAACTAGCGGGGGCACAGATACGCAGTATTTT. Its protein product is CASTTSGGTDTQYF.

Ten or more counts support this clonotype. This chain uses TRBV7-2 with TRBJ2-3; D is unclear. CDR3 length equals 11 residues. The germline CDR1 and CDR2 sequences are SGHTA and FQGNSA. Trimming removed 6 bases from V and 6 bases from J, with 7 bases in between. CDR3 in amino acids: CASSSLDTQYF. The CDR3 DNA reads as TGTGCCAGCAGTTCCTTGGATACGCAGTATTTT.

CDR3 loop: CASSLAGDDEKLFF. The CDR3 nucleotides read TGTGCCAGCAGCTTAGCCGGCGATGATGAAAAACTGTTTTTT. This chain joins TRBV5-4 and TRBJ1-4; D not certain. V lost 2 bases, J lost 6 bases, and 11 bases lay in between. The CDR3 runs to 14 residues. Per germline, CDR1 SGHNT and CDR2 YYREEE (reference sequence).

This clonotype was detected only a few times. The rearrangement joins TRBV20-1 to TRBJ2-1; TRBD2 matches 10 bases. The length of the CDR3 is 14 residues. J was trimmed by 6 bases and V by 5 bases; bases with no gene match: 7. The germline CDR1 and CDR2 sequences are DFQATT and SNEGSKA (reference sequence). The CDR3 DNA is TGCAGTGCTGCCCTAGCGGGAGTTTCCAATGAGCAGTTCTTC. Translating gives CSAALAGVSNEQFF.

The J gene is TRBJ2-3, the V gene TRBV20-1, with TRBD2 as a possible D gene (5 bases). Trimming left V 1 base short and J 6 bases short, with 17 bases between. CDR3 size: 15 residues. Germline V CDR1 and CDR2: DFQATT, SNEGSKA (reference sequence). In nucleotides, the CDR3 is TGCAGTGCTAGAGCCCGGGAAGCGGTGGGGGATACGCAGTATTTT. This sequence encodes CSARAREAVGDTQYF.

This clonotype showed up just a few times. J is TRBJ2-1 and V is TRBV5-1; D possibly corresponds to TRBD2 (5 bases). Germline CDR1 reads SGHRS; CDR2 reads YFSETQ. The length of the CDR3 is 15 residues. V dropped 2 bases and J dropped 5 bases, with 14 bases sitting between them. The CDR3 loop is CASSFSAGLNNEQFF. CDR3 DNA sequence: TGCGCCAGCAGCTTTTCTGCGGGCCTTAACAATGAGCAGTTCTTC.

In this sample, this clonotype turned up many times. The chain has TRBV6-1 and TRBJ1-1; TRBD1 aligns across 7 bases. The CDR3 is 15 residues long. The germline CDR1 and CDR2 sequences are MNHNS and SASEGT. J gave up 2 bases and V 8 bases, and 11 bases lay outside the gene matches. The CDR3 bases are TGTGCCAGCGCAAGAAGACAGGGTAAAAACACTGAAGCTTTCTTT. It specifies CASARRQGKNTEAFF.

This clonotype was picked up a small number of times. The chain couples TRBV3-1 to TRBJ2-7; no reliable D call. Trimming cost V 3 bases and J 5 bases, with 14 bases left between them. The CDR3 is made up of 14 amino acids. CDR1 LGHDT and CDR2 YNNKEL come from the germline V gene (reference sequence). The CDR3 reads CASSHRATSNEQYF. CDR3 nucleotide sequence: TGTGCCAGCAGCCATCGGGCGACGTCGAACGAGCAGTACTTC.

This clonotype appeared many times. This chain connects TRBV12-3 or TRBV12-4 to TRBJ1-2; D is perhaps TRBD1 (5 bases). The V end was cut by 0 bases, the J end by 6 bases, with 14 bases between. This CDR3 contains 15 residues. Here the CDR3 DNA reads TGTGCCAGCAGTTTAGCGCTGGGCCTGGGACATGGCTACACCTTC. It is translated as CASSLALGLGHGYTF.

The sample holds a few counts of this clonotype. The chain couples TRBV7-9 to TRBJ1-2; possibly TRBD1 for D (5 bases). CDR3 length equals 14 residues. The V gene's germline CDR1 is SEHNR and CDR2 FQNEAQ (reference sequence). Trimming cost V 1 base and J 4 bases, with 10 bases left between them. CDR3 sequence reads: CASSLGGGLYGYTF. CDR3 sequence (DNA): TGTGCCAGCAGCTTAGGGGGCGGACTCTATGGCTACACCTTC.